This T cell receptor (beta chain) stems from a study of T cell responses to AZD1222 COVID-19 vaccine. Generated by immunoSEQ multiplex PCR, the TCRdb table keeps only in-frame clones and is missing some. Seen here are roughly 140,000 clones, under 95% observed once, and the top ten hold 5%. Findings and limits, study-wide: Among AZD1222 vaccinees, only 5 to 7 were seropositive at baseline. Reportedly, nearly half of unique spike TCRs recognized epitopes outside B.1.351/B.1.1.7 mutations. Vaccine-associated CD4 TCRs spanned spike, dominant at 160-218 and 743-854.

Turning to this clone: Its specificity is not known. The junction departs from the called germline gene at one end, perhaps through a read error.

Germline V gene data show CDR1 as KGHSH and CDR2 as LQKENI. The CDR3 has 13 amino acids. The clonotype comes from an adult in good health. This sequence joins TRBV18 and TRBJ2-7; 8 bases are a match to TRBD1. Source: peripheral blood, taken on day 0 of AZD1222 vaccination. The CDR3 DNA reads as TGTGCCGGCTCACCGCAGGGGGCAAGGGAGCAGTACTTC. Translation: CAGSPQGAREQYF.